This T cell receptor (beta chain) was sequenced in a study of cytomegalovirus exposure and HLA in healthy donors. Vbeta (60) and Jbeta (13) primers were used in the PCR. Some clones are missing from TCRdb's copy, which holds only in-frame ones; the method was immunoSEQ multiplex PCR. Of 210,000 or so clones in the sample, about 80% were seen once. The CDR3 runs to 15 residues. Unmatched junction bases numbered 3, after V lost 6 bases and J lost 0 bases. CDR1 and CDR2 (germline): MNHNS, SASEGT. Concerning this clone itself: The antigen is not known.

Findings and limits, study-wide: Apparent HLA restriction characterized most CMV-associated TCR beta chains in a later analysis. A previous analysis found most TCR beta V segments productive roughly 87% or roughly 30% of the time.

The clonotype comes from a man aged 40-50 years in good health and CMV-seronegative. The chain links TRBV6-1 to TRBJ2-2; 8 bases are a match to TRBD2. Sequenced input: PBMCs. In DNA form, the CDR3 reads TGTGCCAGCAGGGCGGGACTAGCGAACACCGGGGAGCTGTTTTTT. It encodes CASRAGLANTGELFF.